This T cell receptor beta chain was sequenced during a study of response to subunit inactivated influenza vaccine. Germline-derived CDR1 and CDR2 are DFQATT and SNEGSKA (reference sequence). The CDR3 is 15 amino acids. Deletions cut 0 bases from V and 4 bases from J, with 14 bases between. TCRdb analysed the RT-PCR reads with MiXCR anew, one entry per CDR3 protein. The table lists about half a million distinct CDR3 sequences, around 25% of them singletons. The TCR comes from a man aged 45 to 65 who received an inactivated influenza vaccine. The rearrangement joins TRBV20-1 to TRBJ2-3; perhaps TRBD2 as D (6 bases). The specimen was CD4+ T cells sorted from PBMCs, collected around 5 days after vaccination. The CDR3 DNA sequence: TGCAGTGCTAGAGATATCGGGGGAGCGGCAGATACGCAGTATTTT. Amino acids: CSARDIGGAADTQYF.